This TCR beta chain stems from a study of a mutant IDH1 vaccine in newly diagnosed glioma. Overall study results and limits: Variations in leading peripheral T cell clonotypes appeared to have no connection with pseudoprogression.

Germline CDR1 and CDR2: LNHDA and SQIVND (reference sequence). This CDR3 is built from 15 residues. Losses at the gene ends were 3 bases for V and 1 base for J; bases not matched to a gene: 2. Time point indicated: baseline, week 1 (first vaccination visit). The sample's treatment: pre-vaccination baseline after standard-of-care therapy. Generated by immunoSEQ multiplex PCR, the TCRdb table keeps only in-frame clones and is missing some. The sample gives tens of thousands of clones, about four fifths of which show up once; roughly 6.8% is in the top ten. As concerns this clone: The antigen remains unidentified.

The chain carries TRBV19 and TRBJ2-3, with 9 nucleotides matching TRBD2. Material: PBMCs, obtained from a glioma patient treated with radiotherapy, temozolomide or both. This sequence was found in a woman between 50 and 59 years old with glioma. CDR3 amino acids: CASSMRTSGTDTQYF. CDR3 DNA: TGTGCCAGTAGTATGAGGACTAGCGGCACAGATACGCAGTATTTT.